Below, one T cell receptor (beta chain) is given with its context. In the original processing: Nucleated cell number was recorded as an estimate derived from reference gene primer amplification. Using immunoSEQ multiplex PCR, the repertoire was profiled, and TCRdb retains in-frame clones only, with some absent. For V, J and clone size, that table is used; D and trimming come from the DNA. The table shows 15,000 to 20,000 clones, with around 80% occurring only once. The data were obtained in a study of blood T cell repertoires in COVID-19. In the study overall: COVID-19 samples, acute and convalescent, were from the United States, Italy and Spain. Sources were T cells, B-cell-depleted T cells, or PBMCs; the material itself was cDNA or gDNA.

J gave up 4 bases and V 6 bases, and 5 bases lay outside the gene matches. From germline, CDR1 is MDHEN and CDR2 SYDVKM. The CDR3 runs to 13 residues. The sequenced sample was peripheral blood. The receptor was derived from a man in his fifties or sixties with acute or convalescent COVID-19. The rearrangement links TRBV28 to TRBJ1-2; 7 nucleotides match TRBD1. The CDR3 DNA reads as TGTGCCAGCAGGCCGGACAGGTCCTATGGCTACACCTTC. This codes for CASRPDRSYGYTF.